The rows below give T cell receptor beta chains drawn from one sample of a study of control samples from healthy donors and cancer patients. Libraries were prepared by immunoSEQ multiplex PCR; TCRdb keeps only in-frame clonotypes and omits some of them. The table shows 70,000 to 90,000 clones, with roughly 92% occurring only once. The specimen was blood. The receptors shown here come from a middle-aged woman in good health. CDR3s leave out the opening cysteine and the closing phenylalanine or tryptophan.

V	CDR3
TRBV6-2/TRBV6-3	ASSYPGQAQPQH
TRBV7-9	ASSLVSTNYGYT
TRBV9	ASSVDGMLGQGLGTEAF
TRBV9	ASSVGGKGAGDGYT
TRBV29-1	SVAARTNSYEQY
TRBV4-1	ASSPPLGYEQY
TRBV6-5	ASSPGQIDQPQH
TRBV18	ASSPRTSTNEKLF
TRBV27	ASSLIQGWVYGYT
TRBV2	ASSYGQGNQNTIY
TRBV11-2	ASSAQINNEKLF
TRBV7-2	ASSLALVSFGPANEQF
TRBV11-2	ASSSGEVVYEQY
TRBV20-1	SASQGLGNTIY
TRBV27	ASSLSGGRETQY
TRBV6-5	ASSLTNYGYT
TRBV2	ASSEAWTGRIYGYT
TRBV5-4	ASSLGGRVENIQY
TRBV6-5	ASSYGTAYNEQF
TRBV19	ASSIATRGGVEQF
TRBV28	ASSSMASNQPQH
TRBV4-3	ASSHGQGTDTQY
TRBV29-1	SVVRVNTEAF
TRBV28	ATPKGTGKDGYT
TRBV28	ASSSLTGTSYGYT
TRBV15	ATSRVQRERNEQF
TRBV5-1	ASSSDTEAF
TRBV10-1	ASREDQKADTQY
TRBV9	ASGESGTGGADTQY
TRBV2	ASIRGEGAYEQY
TRBV4-1	ASSQGGGSTLDEQY
TRBV12-3/TRBV12-4	ASSRDTYGYT
TRBV5-1	ASSLLGQGNTGELF
TRBV7-9	ASSLNRIEAF
TRBV7-2	ASSRRGETQY
TRBV5-6	ASSLSETQY
TRBV21-1	ATGVTPLGATDTQY
TRBV5-1	ASSPNREVQY
TRBV5-4	ASSTASTEKAF
TRBV15	ATSRDRTKMGYEQY
TRBV10-2	ASRGLLSNEQY
TRBV19	ASCTSGAEQF
TRBV5-1	ASSDGGTAPTNEKLF
TRBV6-1	ASSERGGGAGTDTQY
TRBV7-6	ASSLEAGTTDTQY
TRBV12-3/TRBV12-4	ASSLVNSPLH